This T cell receptor beta chain stems from a study of identifying expanded T cells in peripheral blood. General study results and limits: Technical replicates showed around 1.2 changed clones; approximately 2 weeks roughly 18; four weeks 19. Variance in clone template counts between approximately 2-week samples significantly increased with total template count across all healthy donors.

Trimming left V 7 bases short and J 4 bases short, with 11 bases between. In germline, CDR1 is LNHDA, CDR2 SQIVND (reference sequence). The length of the CDR3 is 13 residues. Collection occurred without any documented infections or immune events in donors. Here immunoSEQ multiplex PCR was the method, and the copy in TCRdb shows in-frame clones only, minus some. The sample contains 95,000 to 100,000 clones, roughly 85% of which appear only once. As to this clone: Its antigen is still unknown.

This chain connects TRBV19 to TRBJ1-5; D gene uncertain. The TCR sequence derives from a person aged 18-70 years in good health. Sequenced material: blood. The CDR3 reads CASTLRVNQPQHF. CDR3 coding DNA: TGTGCCAGTACCCTGAGAGTTAATCAGCCCCAGCATTTT.